This T cell receptor beta chain was recovered during a study of T cell repertoires and leukemia-associated antigens. Study as a whole: About 16.1 million effective reads came from all samples combined.

TCRdb recomputed calls from the 5' RACE reads with MiXCR, one row per CDR3 protein. The sample contains roughly 13,000 distinct CDR3 sequences, 39% of which appear only once. The CDR3 spans 14 residues. Germline V CDR1 and CDR2: KGHSH, LQKENI. Trimming removed 4 bases from V and 1 base from J, with 7 bases in between. This clonotype was detected ten times or more. What it binds is not known. Without fetal bovine serum, CD3+ T cells were rested overnight. The material sequenced was CD3+ T cells sorted from blood and cultured. V usage is TRBV18 and J usage is TRBJ2-2, with D possibly being TRBD1 (6 bases). This receptor was taken from a female donor in good health. The CDR3 region has the DNA TGTGCCAGCTCACTGGGACAGAACACCGGGGAGCTGTTTTTT. Translation gives CASSLGQNTGELFF. Using reference TRBV18 and TRBJ2-2 for the parts outside the CDR3, the full variable domain is NAGVMQNPRHLVRRRGQEARLRCSPMKGHSHVYWYRQLPEEGLKFMVYLQKENIIDESGMPKERFSAEFPKEGPSILRIQQVVRGDSAAYFCASSLGQNTGELFFGEGSRLTVL.